These 27 T cell receptor beta chains were sequenced from one sample in a study of cytomegalovirus exposure and HLA in healthy donors. A multiplex PCR was run with 60 Vbeta primers and 13 Jbeta primers. The data were produced by immunoSEQ multiplex PCR, yet TCRdb's version contains in-frame clones alone and is incomplete. The profile shows about 150,000 clones, 80% to 90% of them singletons. Source material: PBMCs. These receptors all come from a man aged 18-30 years in good health and CMV-seronegative.

The CDR3 loop is CAIDSLLSYEQYF. DNA for the CDR3: TGTGCCATCGACAGCCTCCTTTCCTACGAGCAGTACTTC. This chain joins TRBV5-8 and TRBJ2-7; D perhaps matches TRBD1 (5 bases). Germline loops: CDR1 SGHTS, CDR2 YDEGEE. The CDR3 sequence is 13 residues long. V lost 9 bases and J lost 1, with 14 bases in between.

V and J are TRBV7-9 and TRBJ2-1, with 12 nucleotides matching TRBD2. Losses at the gene ends were 6 bases for V and 8 bases for J; bases not matched to a gene: 5. The CDR3 covers 14 residues. Per germline, CDR1 SEHNR and CDR2 FQNEAQ (reference sequence). CDR3 region: CASRTSGGIDEQFF. As DNA, the CDR3 is TGTGCCAGCAGAACTAGCGGGGGGATCGATGAGCAGTTCTTC. Using reference TRBV7-9 and TRBJ2-1 for the parts outside the CDR3, the full variable domain is DTGVSQNPRHKITKRGQNVTFRCDPISEHNRLYWYRQTLGQGPEFLTYFQNEAQLEKSRLLSDRFSAERPKGSFSTLEIQRTEQGDSAMYLCASRTSGGIDEQFFGPGTRLTVL.

V gene TRBV7-9 combines with J gene TRBJ2-1, with 9 bases lining up with TRBD2. In germline, CDR1 is SEHNR, CDR2 FQNEAQ (reference sequence). The CDR3 has 17 amino acids. J was trimmed by 10 bases and V by 5 bases; bases with no gene match: 18. CDR3 bases: TGTGCCAGCAGCGTAGGGGGGATAGCGGGGGTCAGGGAGGAGCAGTTCTTC. Amino acid sequence: CASSVGGIAGVREEQFF.

The chain combines TRBV27 with TRBJ1-2; D is unclear. Germline-derived CDR1 and CDR2 are MNHEY and SMNVEV (reference sequence). The CDR3 runs 13 residues. V lost 4 bases and J 8 bases, leaving 14 bases between the germline ends. CDR3 coding DNA: TGTGCCAGCAGTTCCCCCGGACTACGAGGCTACACCTTC. The encoded protein is CASSSPGLRGYTF.

The chain combines TRBV5-1 with TRBJ1-2; 8 positions agree with TRBD1. The CDR3 sequence is 15 residues long. Germline CDR1 reads SGHRS; CDR2 reads YFSETQ. The ends lost 2 bases at V and 8 bases at J; junction bases unmatched: 11. CDR3 region: CASSFYGQGDRGYTF. CDR3 coding DNA: TGCGCCAGCAGCTTCTACGGACAGGGAGATAGGGGCTACACCTTC.

This sequence joins TRBV5-8 and TRBJ2-7; 9 bases fit TRBD1. The CDR3 sequence is 15 residues long. V lost 5 bases and J lost 5; bases outside the gene matches: 11. CDR1 SGHTS and CDR2 YDEGEE come from the germline V gene. In DNA, the CDR3 is TGTGCCAGCAGTTTACAGGGGGCCCCTTCCCACGAGCAGTACTTC. Encoded protein: CASSLQGAPSHEQYF.

The J gene is TRBJ2-1, the V gene TRBV11-2; 15 nucleotides line up with TRBD2. The CDR3 loop spans 15 amino acids. Germline trimming cut 5 bases from V and 7 bases from J; bases unmatched to any gene: 3. Germline V gene data show CDR1 as SGHAT and CDR2 as FQNNGV. The CDR3 loop is CASSAGTSGGNEQFF. CDR3 sequence (DNA): TGTGCCAGCAGCGCCGGGACTAGCGGGGGGAATGAGCAGTTCTTC.

The chain uses TRBV4-1 and TRBJ2-5, with D possibly matching TRBD1 (6 bases). Germline V gene sequence: CDR1 MGHRA, CDR2 YSYEKL. The CDR3 extends over 16 amino acids. V was shortened by 1 base and J by 2 bases, with 14 bases between the two germline ends. CDR3 region: CASSQAMTGSQETQYF. The CDR3 DNA reads as TGCGCCAGCAGCCAAGCAATGACAGGATCTCAAGAGACCCAGTACTTC.

With respect to this clone: The same CDR3 arises from other DNA sequences in this sample as well. This sequence joins TRBV7-9 and TRBJ2-7, with D perhaps matching TRBD1 (6 bases). The CDR3 runs 13 residues. V was trimmed by 6 bases and J by 4 bases, leaving 13 bases between them. Germline V lookup: CDR1 SEHNR, CDR2 FQNEAQ (reference sequence). CDR3 nucleotide sequence: TGTGCCAGCAGTCCTACAGGGAGTTACGAGCAGTACTTC. This encodes CASSPTGSYEQYF.

The rearrangement uses TRBV9 and TRBJ2-3, with D possibly matching TRBD2 (6 bases). CDR3 length: 15 residues. V was trimmed by 0 bases and J by 3 bases, leaving 11 bases between them. CDR1 and CDR2 (germline): SGDLS, YYNGEE. This chain's CDR3 is CASSVAAGWTDTQYF. DNA of the CDR3: TGTGCCAGCAGCGTAGCTGCGGGGTGGACAGATACGCAGTATTTT.

V and J are TRBV7-9 and TRBJ1-5; no reliable D call. The CDR3 has 14 amino acids. V was shortened by 1 base and J by 6 bases, with 10 bases between the two germline ends. Germline CDR1 SEHNR, CDR2 FQNEAQ (reference sequence). Here the CDR3 reads CASSLETGPQPQHF. The DNA of the CDR3 is TGTGCCAGCAGCTTAGAGACGGGTCCTCAGCCCCAGCATTTT.

The genes are TRBV28 and TRBJ2-7; 9 nucleotides line up with TRBD2. V dropped 3 bases and J dropped 3; count of bases not matched to a gene: 0. Germline V CDR1 and CDR2: MDHEN, SYDVKM. This CDR3 is built from 13 residues. Here the CDR3 DNA reads TGTGCCAGCAGTTTTAGCGGGGGCTACGAGCAGTACTTC. Protein sequence: CASSFSGGYEQYF.

About this clone: One junction end disagrees with the germline gene, perhaps due to a read error. This chain joins TRBV18 and TRBJ2-1; D may be TRBD1 (5 bases). Germline V gives CDR1 KGHSH, CDR2 LQKENI. There are 12 residues in the CDR3. The CDR3 nucleotides read TGTGCCAGCTCACTACCCTTGGGTGCAGGGCTCTTC. Protein sequence: CASSLPLGAGLF.

This clone is a singleton in its sample. This chain links TRBV7-9 with TRBJ1-3, with TRBD1 as a possible D gene (6 bases). The CDR3 sequence is 15 residues long. The V end was cut by 5 bases, the J end by 2 bases, with 13 bases between. CDR1 and CDR2 from the germline V gene are SEHNR and FQNEAQ (reference sequence). The CDR3 region is CASSHTGGTGNTIYF. The CDR3 DNA reads TGTGCCAGCAGCCATACGGGGGGCACTGGAAACACCATATATTTT.

The genes are TRBV7-9 and TRBJ2-5; D is unclear. TRBJ2-7 matches the DNA end more closely, so the J call is doubtful. The germline gives CDR1 SEHNR, CDR2 FQNEAQ (reference sequence). The CDR3 length is 12 residues. The CDR3 here is CASSLGAYEQYF. The CDR3 nucleotides are TGTGCCAGCAGCTTAGGGGCCTACGAGCAGTACTTC.

This chain connects TRBV11-2 to TRBJ2-7, with 10 bases that match TRBD1. Germline CDR1 SGHAT, CDR2 FQNNGV. This CDR3 has 15 residues. The J segment lost 1 base and the V segment lost 5 bases, leaving 5 bases of the junction unmatched. This CDR3 reads CASSRRDRGSYEQYF. CDR3 sequence (DNA): TGTGCCAGCAGCCGCCGGGACAGGGGTTCCTACGAGCAGTACTTC.

The gene calls are TRBV5-4 and TRBJ2-3; D remains ambiguous. The CDR3 consists of 14 residues. Between the trimmed V and J ends, which lost 4 bases and 4 bases, there was a span of 13 bases. Germline assignment: CDR1 SGHNT and CDR2 YYREEE (reference sequence). For the CDR3, the DNA is TGTGCCAGCAGCACTCCATTGCTCGCAGATACGCAGTATTTT. Amino acids: CASSTPLLADTQYF.

This sequence joins TRBV7-9 and TRBJ1-5; D is possibly TRBD1 (6 bases). The length of the CDR3 is 15 residues. CDR1 and CDR2 (germline): SEHNR, FQNEAQ (reference sequence). V shed 5 bases and J shed 2 bases, with 13 bases lying between them. The DNA for the CDR3 is TGTGCCAGCAGCCGGACAGCGGATGGCAATCAGCCCCAGCATTTT. This gives the protein CASSRTADGNQPQHF.

The chain uses TRBV29-1 and TRBJ2-1, with TRBD2 as a possible D gene (5 bases). With 0 bases removed from V and 7 bases from J, the gap between germline ends came to 19 bases. The CDR3 is 16 amino acids. The germline V gene has CDR1 SQVTM and CDR2 ANQGSEA. The CDR3 loop reads CSVEDTLARAANEQFF. DNA for the CDR3: TGCAGCGTTGAAGACACTCTTGCGCGGGCGGCTAATGAGCAGTTCTTC.

The chain combines TRBV5-8 with TRBJ2-7, with a weak D call TRBD1 (5 bases). The CDR3 spans 15 residues. Trimming took 0 bases from V and 5 from J, leaving 15 bases between them. In germline, CDR1 is SGHTS, CDR2 YDEGEE. Here the CDR3 DNA reads TGTGCCAGCAGCTTGGCCCCCAGGACATACGACGAGCAGTACTTC. Translated: CASSLAPRTYDEQYF.

In its sample, this clone was seen a few times. The chain couples TRBV7-8 to TRBJ1-4; no definite D call. Between the trimmed V and J ends, which lost 5 bases and 0 bases, there was a span of 13 bases. Looked up from germline, CDR1 is SGHVS and CDR2 is FQNEAQ. The CDR3 loop spans 16 amino acids. CDR3 DNA: TGTGCCAGCAGCCGAGGGATCCCGACAACTAATGAAAAACTGTTTTTT. Translated: CASSRGIPTTNEKLFF. The whole variable domain, filled in from reference TRBV7-8 and TRBJ1-4, reads GAGVSQSPRYKVAKRGQDVALRCDPISGHVSLFWYQQALGQGPEFLTYFQNEAQLDKSGLPSDRFFAERPEGSVSTLKIQRTQQEDSAVYLCASSRGIPTTNEKLFFGSGTQLSVL.

The chain has TRBV6-4 and TRBJ2-2, with D perhaps matching TRBD2 (5 bases). Germline lookup yields CDR1 MRHNA and CDR2 SNTAGT. The CDR3 consists of 14 residues. V dropped 5 bases and J dropped 3 bases, with 10 bases sitting between them. In DNA form, the CDR3 reads TGTGCCAGCAGTAGAGCGGAGGACACCGGGGAGCTGTTTTTT. Its translation is CASSRAEDTGELFF.

This clone was seen more than once but under ten times. The V gene is TRBV10-3, the J gene TRBJ2-5; D not resolved. Germline CDR1 ENHRY, CDR2 SYGVKD. V lost 11 bases and J 1 base, leaving 8 bases between the germline ends. This CDR3 spans 11 amino acids. CDR3 protein: CASASQETQYF. The CDR3 DNA is TGTGCCTCCGCGAGCCAAGAGACCCAGTACTTC.

The genes are TRBV4-1 and TRBJ1-1; D is unresolved. V was clipped by 0 bases and J by 6 bases, with 11 bases between them. CDR1 and CDR2 from the germline V gene are MGHRA and YSYEKL. This CDR3 contains 14 residues. CDR3 sequence reads: CASSQDQHPPEAFF. The CDR3 DNA reads as TGCGCCAGCAGCCAAGATCAACACCCGCCTGAAGCTTTCTTT.

The V call is TRBV28, the J call TRBJ1-4; TRBD1 aligns across 9 bases. The CDR3 runs 15 residues. CDR1 is MDHEN, CDR2 SYDVKM, per germline. Trimming removed 5 bases from V and 7 bases from J; junction bases left unmatched: 8. CDR3 protein: CASSPGGQGPEKLFF. The DNA for the CDR3 is TGTGCCAGCAGTCCAGGGGGACAGGGACCTGAAAAACTGTTTTTT.

The V gene is TRBV6-6, the J gene TRBJ1-6; D uncertain. The CDR3 sequence is 11 residues long. V dropped 7 bases and J dropped 8 bases, with 6 bases sitting between them. CDR1 and CDR2 from the germline V gene are MNHNY and SVGAGI (reference sequence). CDR3 in amino acids: CASTRDSPLHF. Written as DNA, the CDR3 is TGTGCCAGCACCCGAGATTCACCCCTCCACTTT.

As DNA, the CDR3 is TGTGCCAGCAGCGTCGCAGGACAGGGGAACGAGCAGTACTTC. It encodes CASSVAGQGNEQYF. V gene TRBV9 combines with J gene TRBJ2-7; 9 bases match TRBD1. V dropped 2 bases and J dropped 5; count of bases not matched to a gene: 5. Germline V gene sequence: CDR1 SGDLS, CDR2 YYNGEE. This CDR3 region has 14 residues.